This TCR beta chain was sequenced for a study of a mutant IDH1 vaccine in newly diagnosed glioma. Looking at the study overall: The start of vaccination came 4-6 weeks after radiotherapy alone, or with temozolomide cycles.

Time point in this sample: week 5, during vaccination. The content of each vaccine dose was 300 ug of mutant IDH1 20-mer peptide, and topical imiquimod accompanied it. The study's findings and limits: Among all patients, vaccine-induced immune responses occurred in approximately 93%.

CDR1 and CDR2 from the germline V gene are SGHTA and FQGNSA. Trimming took 5 bases from V and 0 from J; bases not matched to a gene: 3. The CDR3 extends over 14 amino acids. Sequenced by immunoSEQ multiplex PCR; TCRdb stores in-frame clones only, minus some. The sample has about 28,000 clones; roughly 87% are singletons. Note on this clone: Its antigen is unknown.

The rearrangement links TRBV7-2 to TRBJ2-5; TRBD2 matches at 7 bases. Source: peripheral blood mononuclear cells (PBMCs), taken from a glioma patient whose treatment included an IDH1 peptide vaccine. This sequence originates from a woman aged 40 to 50 with glioma. Some clones in this sample may be carry-over from other donors' samples. The CDR3 nucleotides read TGTGCCAGCAGCGCTGCGGGGGACCAAGAGACCCAGTACTTC. It codes for CASSAAGDQETQYF.